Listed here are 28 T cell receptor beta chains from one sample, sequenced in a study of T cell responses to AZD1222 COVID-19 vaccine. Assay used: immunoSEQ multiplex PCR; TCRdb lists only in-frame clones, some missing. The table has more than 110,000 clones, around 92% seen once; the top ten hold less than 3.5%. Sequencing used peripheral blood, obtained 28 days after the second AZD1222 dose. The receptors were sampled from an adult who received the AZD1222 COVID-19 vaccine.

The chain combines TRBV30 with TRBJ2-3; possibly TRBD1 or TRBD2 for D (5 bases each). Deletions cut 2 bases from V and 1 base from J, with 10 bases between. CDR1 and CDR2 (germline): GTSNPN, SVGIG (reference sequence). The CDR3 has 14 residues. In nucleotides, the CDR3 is TGTGCCTGGAGTCAGCCGGGACGCACAGATACGCAGTATTTT. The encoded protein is CAWSQPGRTDTQYF.

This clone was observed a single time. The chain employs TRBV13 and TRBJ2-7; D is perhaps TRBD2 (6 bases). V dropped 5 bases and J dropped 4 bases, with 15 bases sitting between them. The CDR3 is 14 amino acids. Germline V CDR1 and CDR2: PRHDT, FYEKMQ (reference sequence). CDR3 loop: CASSQIGGAYEQYF. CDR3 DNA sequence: TGTGCCAGCAGCCAAATTGGAGGGGCTTACGAGCAGTACTTC.

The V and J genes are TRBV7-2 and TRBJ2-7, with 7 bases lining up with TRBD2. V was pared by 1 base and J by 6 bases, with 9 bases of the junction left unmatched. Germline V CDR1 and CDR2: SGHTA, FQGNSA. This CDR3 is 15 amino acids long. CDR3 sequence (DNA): TGTGCCAGCAGCTTAGAATTAGCGGGCAGTGGCGAGCAGTACTTC. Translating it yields CASSLELAGSGEQYF.

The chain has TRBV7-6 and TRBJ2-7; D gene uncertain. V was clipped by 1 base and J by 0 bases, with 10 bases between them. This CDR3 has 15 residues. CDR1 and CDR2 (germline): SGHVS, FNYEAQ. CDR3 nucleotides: TGTGCCAGCAGCTTAGAGGCAGCCATCTCCTACGAGCAGTACTTC. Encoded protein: CASSLEAAISYEQYF.

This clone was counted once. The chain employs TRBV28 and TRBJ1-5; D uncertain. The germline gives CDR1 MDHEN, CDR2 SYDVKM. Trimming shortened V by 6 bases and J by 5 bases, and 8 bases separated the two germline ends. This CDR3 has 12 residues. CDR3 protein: CASRRGDQPQHF. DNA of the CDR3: TGTGCCAGCAGACGGGGTGATCAGCCCCAGCATTTT.

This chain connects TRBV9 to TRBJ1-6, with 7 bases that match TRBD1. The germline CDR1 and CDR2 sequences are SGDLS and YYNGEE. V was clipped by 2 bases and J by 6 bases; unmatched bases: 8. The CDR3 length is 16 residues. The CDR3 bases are TGTGCCAGCAGCGTTTTATCGGGACAGACTAATTCACCCCTCCACTTT. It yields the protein CASSVLSGQTNSPLHF.

Here the CDR3 DNA reads TGTGCCAGCAGCCTTACTGCAACTAATGAAAAACTGTTTTTT. Translation gives CASSLTATNEKLFF. This rearrangement joins TRBV6-5 to TRBJ1-4; D is uncertain. The CDR3 sequence is 14 residues long. V was cut by 6 bases and J by 0 bases, with 8 bases left in between. Germline values: CDR1 MNHEY, CDR2 SVGAGI.

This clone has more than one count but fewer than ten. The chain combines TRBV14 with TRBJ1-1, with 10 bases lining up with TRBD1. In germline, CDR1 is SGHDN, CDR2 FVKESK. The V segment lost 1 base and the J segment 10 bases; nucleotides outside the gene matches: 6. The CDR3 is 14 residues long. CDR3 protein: CASSQGQGARRAFF. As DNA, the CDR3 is TGTGCCAGCAGCCAAGGACAGGGGGCGCGGAGAGCTTTCTTT.

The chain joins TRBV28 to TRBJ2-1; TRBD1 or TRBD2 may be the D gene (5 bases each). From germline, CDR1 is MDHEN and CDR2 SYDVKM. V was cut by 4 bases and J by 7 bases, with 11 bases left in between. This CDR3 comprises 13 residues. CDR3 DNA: TGTGCCAGCAGTTATGGGGGAAGGAATGAGCAGTTCTTC. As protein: CASSYGGRNEQFF. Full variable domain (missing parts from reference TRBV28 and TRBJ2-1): DVKVTQSSRYLVKRTGEKVFLECVQDMDHENMFWYRQDPGLGLRLIYFSYDVKMKEKGDIPEGYSVSREKKERFSLILESASTNQTSMYLCASSYGGRNEQFFGPGTRLTVL.

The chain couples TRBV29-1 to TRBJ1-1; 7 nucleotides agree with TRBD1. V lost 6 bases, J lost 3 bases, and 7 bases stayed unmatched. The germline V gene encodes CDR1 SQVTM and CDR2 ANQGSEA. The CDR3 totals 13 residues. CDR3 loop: CSVPGQRDTEAFF. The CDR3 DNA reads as TGCAGCGTACCGGGACAGAGGGACACTGAAGCTTTCTTT.

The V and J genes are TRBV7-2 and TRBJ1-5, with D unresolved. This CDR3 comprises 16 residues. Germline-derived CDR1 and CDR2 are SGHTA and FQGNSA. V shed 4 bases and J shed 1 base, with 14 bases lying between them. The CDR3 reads CASSSGGLRSNQPQHF. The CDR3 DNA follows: TGTGCCAGCAGCTCCGGAGGACTCCGGAGCAATCAGCCCCAGCATTTT.

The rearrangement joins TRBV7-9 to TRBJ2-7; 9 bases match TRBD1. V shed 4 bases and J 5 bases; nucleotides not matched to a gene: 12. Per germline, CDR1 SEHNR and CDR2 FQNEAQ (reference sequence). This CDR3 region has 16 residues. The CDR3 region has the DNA TGTGCCAGCAGCTCACGAACCGGGACAGGGAGCCACGAGCAGTACTTC. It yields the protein CASSSRTGTGSHEQYF. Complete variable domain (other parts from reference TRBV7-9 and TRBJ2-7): DTGVSQNPRHKITKRGQNVTFRCDPISEHNRLYWYRQTLGQGPEFLTYFQNEAQLEKSRLLSDRFSAERPKGSFSTLEIQRTEQGDSAMYLCASSSRTGTGSHEQYFGPGTRLTVT.

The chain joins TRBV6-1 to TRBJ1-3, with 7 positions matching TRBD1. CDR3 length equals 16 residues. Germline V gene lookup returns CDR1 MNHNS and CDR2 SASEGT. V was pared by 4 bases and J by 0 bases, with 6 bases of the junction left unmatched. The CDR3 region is CASSARRDSSGNTIYF. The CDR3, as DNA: TGTGCCAGCAGTGCCCGCCGGGACAGCTCTGGAAACACCATATATTTT.

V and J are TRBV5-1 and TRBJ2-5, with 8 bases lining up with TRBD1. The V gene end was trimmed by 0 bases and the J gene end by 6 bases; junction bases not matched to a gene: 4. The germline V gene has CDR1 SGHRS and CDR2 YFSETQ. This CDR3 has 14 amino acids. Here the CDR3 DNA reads TGCGCCAGCAGCTTGGGGACAGGGCTACAGACCCAGTACTTC. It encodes CASSLGTGLQTQYF.

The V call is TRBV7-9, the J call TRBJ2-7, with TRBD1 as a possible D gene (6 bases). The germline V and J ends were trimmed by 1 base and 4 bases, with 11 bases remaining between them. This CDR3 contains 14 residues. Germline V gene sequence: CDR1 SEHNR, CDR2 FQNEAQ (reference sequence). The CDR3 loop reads CASSLEVRGYEQYF. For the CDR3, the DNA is TGTGCCAGCAGCTTAGAGGTCAGGGGTTACGAGCAGTACTTC.

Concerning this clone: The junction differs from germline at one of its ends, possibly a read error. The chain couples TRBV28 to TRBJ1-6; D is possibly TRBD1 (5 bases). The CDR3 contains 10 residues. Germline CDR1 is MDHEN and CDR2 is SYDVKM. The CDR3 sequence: CASRKSGTYF. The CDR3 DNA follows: TGTGCCAGCAGAAAATCCGGGACCTATTTT.

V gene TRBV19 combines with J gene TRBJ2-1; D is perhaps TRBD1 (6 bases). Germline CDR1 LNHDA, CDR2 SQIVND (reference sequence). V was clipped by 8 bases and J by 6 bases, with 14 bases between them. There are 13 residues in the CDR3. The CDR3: CASLGDRPNEQFF. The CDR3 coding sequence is TGTGCCAGTTTAGGAGACAGGCCCAATGAGCAGTTCTTC.

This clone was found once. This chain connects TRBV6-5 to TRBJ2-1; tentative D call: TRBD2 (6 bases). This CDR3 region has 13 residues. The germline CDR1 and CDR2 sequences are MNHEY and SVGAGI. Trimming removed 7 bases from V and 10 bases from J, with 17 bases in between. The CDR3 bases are TGTGCCAGCACCCAAACGGGGGTAGGAGAGCAGTTCTTC. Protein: CASTQTGVGEQFF.

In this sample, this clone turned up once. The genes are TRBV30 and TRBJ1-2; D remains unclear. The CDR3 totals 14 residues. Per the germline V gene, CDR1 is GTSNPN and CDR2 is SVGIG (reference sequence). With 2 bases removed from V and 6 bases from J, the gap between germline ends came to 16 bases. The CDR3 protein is CAWSPKTGLHGYTF. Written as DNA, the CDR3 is TGTGCCTGGAGTCCTAAAACGGGCCTACATGGCTACACCTTC.

The CDR3 DNA is TGTGCCATCGGTAGCGGGAGGGCTAGCTCCTACAATGAGCAGTTCTTC. It encodes CAIGSGRASSYNEQFF. The rearrangement uses TRBV10-3 and TRBJ2-1, with TRBD2 identical over 11 bases. The V segment lost 8 bases and the J segment 0 bases; nucleotides outside the gene matches: 6. Germline V lookup: CDR1 ENHRY, CDR2 SYGVKD. The CDR3 extends over 16 amino acids.

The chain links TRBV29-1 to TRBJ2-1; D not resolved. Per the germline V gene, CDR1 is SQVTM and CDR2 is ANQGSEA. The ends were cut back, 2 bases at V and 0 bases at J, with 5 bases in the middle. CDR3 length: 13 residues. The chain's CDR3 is CSVESDSYNEQFF. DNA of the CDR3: TGCAGCGTTGAATCCGACTCCTACAATGAGCAGTTCTTC.

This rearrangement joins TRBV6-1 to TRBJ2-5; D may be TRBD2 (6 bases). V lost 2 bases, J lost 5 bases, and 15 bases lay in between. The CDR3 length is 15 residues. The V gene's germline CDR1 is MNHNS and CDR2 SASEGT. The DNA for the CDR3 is TGTGCCAGCAGTGAACGATCCGGGGCGGGGGAGACCCAGTACTTC. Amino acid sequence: CASSERSGAGETQYF.

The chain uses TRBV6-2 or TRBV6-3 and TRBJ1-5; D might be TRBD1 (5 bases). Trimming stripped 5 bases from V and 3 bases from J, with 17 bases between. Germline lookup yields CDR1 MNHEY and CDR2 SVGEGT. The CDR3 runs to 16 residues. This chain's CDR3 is CASSPSSGHPNQPQHF. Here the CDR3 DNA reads TGTGCCAGCAGTCCCTCATCCGGACACCCCAATCAGCCCCAGCATTTT.

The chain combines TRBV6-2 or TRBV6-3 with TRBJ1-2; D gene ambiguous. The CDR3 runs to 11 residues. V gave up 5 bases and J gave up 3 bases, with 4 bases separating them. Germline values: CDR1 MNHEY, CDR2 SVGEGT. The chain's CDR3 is CASSRYYGYTF. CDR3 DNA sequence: TGTGCCAGCAGTCGATACTATGGCTACACCTTC.

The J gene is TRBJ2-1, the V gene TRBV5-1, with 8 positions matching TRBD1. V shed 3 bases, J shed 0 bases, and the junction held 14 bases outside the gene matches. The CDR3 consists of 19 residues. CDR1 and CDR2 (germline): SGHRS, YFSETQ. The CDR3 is CASSSRTGFTLSSYNEQFF. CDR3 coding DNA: TGCGCCAGCAGCTCGAGGACAGGGTTCACCCTAAGCTCCTACAATGAGCAGTTCTTC.

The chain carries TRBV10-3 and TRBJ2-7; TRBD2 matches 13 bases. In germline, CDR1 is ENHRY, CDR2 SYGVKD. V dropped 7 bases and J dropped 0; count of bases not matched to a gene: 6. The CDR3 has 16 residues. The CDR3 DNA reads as TGTGCCATCAAAGGACTAGCGGGAGCAAGCTCCTACGAGCAGTACTTC. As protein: CAIKGLAGASSYEQYF.

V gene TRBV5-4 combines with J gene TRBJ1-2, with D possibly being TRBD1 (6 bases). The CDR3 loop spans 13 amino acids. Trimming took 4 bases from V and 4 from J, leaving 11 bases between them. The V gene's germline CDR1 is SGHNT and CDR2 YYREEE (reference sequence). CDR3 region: CASSPGQPYGYTF. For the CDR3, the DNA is TGTGCCAGCAGCCCAGGACAGCCCTATGGCTACACCTTC.

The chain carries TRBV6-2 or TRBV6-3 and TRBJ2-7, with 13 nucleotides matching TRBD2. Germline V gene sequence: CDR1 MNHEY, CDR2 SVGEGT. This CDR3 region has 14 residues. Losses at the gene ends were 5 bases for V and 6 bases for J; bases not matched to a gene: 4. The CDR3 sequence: CASSHGLAGVEQYF. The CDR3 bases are TGTGCCAGCAGTCACGGACTAGCGGGAGTCGAGCAGTACTTC.